Listed below are T cell receptor beta chains from one sample, sequenced in a study of blood T cells in healthy people across ages. TCRdb recomputed calls from the 5' RACE reads with MiXCR, one row per CDR3 protein. The profile shows 1.5 million to 1.9 million distinct CDR3 sequences, 35% to 45% of them singletons. The sample taken for sequencing was blood. All receptors derive from a young woman in good health. Both conserved end residues are part of each CDR3. The D gene is left open where the match is weak. Size is stated for part of the rows, as once, few or many counts, or as a class when the clone is expanded.

d_call	clone_size	v_call	j_call	cdr3_nt	cdr3_aa
-	-	TRBV6-5	TRBJ2-1	TGTGCCAGCAGTTACAGAAGGGACATCCGCTACAATGAGCAGTTCTTC	CASSYRRDIRYNEQFF
-	few	TRBV5-1	TRBJ2-1	TGCGCCAGTGGGTGGGGGGCCTACAATGAGCAGTTCTTC	CASGWGAYNEQFF
TRBD1	many	TRBV25-1	TRBJ2-3	TGTGCCAGCAGTGTACCGGGACAGGGGAGAGCAGATACGCAGTATTTT	CASSVPGQGRADTQYF
-	-	TRBV5-1	TRBJ2-2	TGCGCCAGCAGCCCCCACCGGGACTCAACTACCGGGGAGCTGTTTTTT	CASSPHRDSTTGELFF
TRBD2	few	TRBV27	TRBJ2-5	TGTGCCAGCAGAGTTTCGGCGGGGGTCCCAGAGACCCAGTACTTC	CASRVSAGVPETQYF
TRBD2	-	TRBV11-2	TRBJ2-7	TGTGCCAGCAGCTTAGGTCTGACTAGCGGGGCAGGCGAGCAGTACTTC	CASSLGLTSGAGEQYF
-	-	TRBV6-1	TRBJ2-7	TGTGCCAGCTGCGATTCCGGCTCCTACGAGCAGTACTTC	CASCDSGSYEQYF
-	few	TRBV6-2/TRBV6-3	TRBJ2-7	TGTGCCAGCGGCGCGACTTCGGCTCTATCCTACGAGCAGTACTTC	CASGATSALSYEQYF
TRBD1	-	TRBV5-1	TRBJ1-2	TGCGCCAGCAGCTTGGGGGACAGGAGGCATGGCTACACCTTC	CASSLGDRRHGYTF
TRBD2	-	TRBV7-2	TRBJ2-5	TGTGCCAGCAGCTTCTTCCGGGAGGCCCAGTACTTC	CASSFFREAQYF
TRBD1	-	TRBV20-1	TRBJ1-6	TGCAGTGCTAGAATCGGGACAGCCCGAGAGACTAATTCACCCCTCCACTTT	CSARIGTARETNSPLHF
-	few	TRBV2	TRBJ2-3	TGTGCCAGCAGTGAATGGCTATCCCACACAGATACGCAGTATTTT	CASSEWLSHTDTQYF
TRBD1	-	TRBV20-1	TRBJ2-7	TGCAGTGCTAGAGATCCAGGGGGTTCCTACGAGCAGTACTTC	CSARDPGGSYEQYF
-	-	TRBV20-1	TRBJ1-6	TGCAGTGCTAGAGATAGGAGGGGAAATTCACCCCTCCACTTT	CSARDRRGNSPLHF